This T cell receptor beta chain comes out of a study of regulatory T cells in long-lasting Graves disease. The study, taken as a whole, reports: There was favoring of TRBV28, TRBJ1-2 and TRBJ2-5 in persistent disease.

This clonotype has ten or more counts. Its target is unknown. Assembly of TCR beta libraries relied on iRepertoire HTBI primers together with Arm-PCR of CDR3 regions. In the source study's methods: Sequenced samples collectively carried 60 to 75 TRBV and 11 to 15 TRBJ segments. One entry per CDR3 protein, called by TCRdb with MiXCR from the multiplex PCR reads. The V and J calls, along with clone size, are taken from TCRdb and not from the paper's own processing. The sample records about 470,000 distinct CDR3 sequences, about 15% being singletons. Indicated time point: newly diagnosed GD, antithyroid drugs for less than 3 months. Scientists built the TCR library using RNA that was extracted from PBMCs. V lost 5 bases to trimming and J lost 6 bases, with 17 bases between them. The CDR3 consists of 14 residues. CDR1 PRHDT and CDR2 FYEKMQ come from the germline V gene (reference sequence). These data are also associated with another study on T cells in Graves' hyperthyroidism and ophthalmopathy. This second study says: The HTBI primer set was used in a first-round RT-PCR of the TCR CDR3. By a 13 V-J model, ophthalmopathy was set apart from stable hyperthyroidism.

Specimen: peripheral blood mononuclear cells (PBMCs), collected at new diagnosis, from a patient treated with antithyroid drugs. This clonotype was obtained from a woman aged 25 to 45 with Graves disease. This chain joins TRBV13 and TRBJ2-7; weak D call: TRBD2 (6 bases). The CDR3 here is CASSPPGTLGEQYF. As DNA, the CDR3 is TGTGCCAGCAGCCCGCCTGGGACTCTGGGCGAGCAGTACTTC.